The clone carrying this TCR beta chain was seen more than once but under ten times. Its target is unknown. Germline V gene lookup returns CDR1 SGHRS and CDR2 YFSETQ. Trimming at V came to 1 base and at J to 4 bases, leaving 2 bases not matched to a gene. The CDR3 loop spans 15 amino acids. A second PCR of 7 to 11 cycles used a sample-barcoded 5' primer and a J-beta primer mix. TCRdb re-analysed the 5' RACE reads in MiXCR, keeping a single row per CDR3 protein. This table holds 1.5 million to 2 million distinct CDR3 sequences, 28% found once. The data were taken from a study of blood T cells in healthy people across ages. Whole-study findings and limits: PBMCs were not sorted, which prevented a conclusive comparison of naive versus antigen-experienced cells. Age brought a roughly linear fall in TCR beta diversity measured per million T cells.

The study drew donors from healthy Caucasian individuals in Russia aged roughly 6 to 100. The source is a woman aged 25-40 years in good health. The V gene is TRBV5-1, the J gene TRBJ2-5; 12 positions match TRBD1. The specimen sequenced was blood. The CDR3 bases are TGCGCCAGCAGCTTGCGGGACAGGGGGCCAGAGACCCAGTACTTC. This translates into CASSLRDRGPETQYF.